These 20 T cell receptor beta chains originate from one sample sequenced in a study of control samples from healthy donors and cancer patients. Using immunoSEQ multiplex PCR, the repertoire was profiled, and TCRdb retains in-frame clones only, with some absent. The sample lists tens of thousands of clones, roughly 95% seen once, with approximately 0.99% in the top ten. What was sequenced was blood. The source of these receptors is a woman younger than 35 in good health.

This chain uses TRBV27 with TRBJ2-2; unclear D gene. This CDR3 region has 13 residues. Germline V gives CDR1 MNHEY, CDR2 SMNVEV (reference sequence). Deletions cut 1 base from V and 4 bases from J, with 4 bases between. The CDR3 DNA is TGTGCCAGCAGTTTATTCGGCACCGGGGAGCTGTTTTTT. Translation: CASSLFGTGELFF.

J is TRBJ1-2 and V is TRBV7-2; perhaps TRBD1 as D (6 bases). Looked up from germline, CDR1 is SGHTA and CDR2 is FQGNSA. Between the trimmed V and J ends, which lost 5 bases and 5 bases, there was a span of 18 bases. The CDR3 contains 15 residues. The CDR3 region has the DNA TGTGCCAGCAGCGATTTTCGGGGGAGGGGGTATGGCTACACCTTC. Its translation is CASSDFRGRGYGYTF.

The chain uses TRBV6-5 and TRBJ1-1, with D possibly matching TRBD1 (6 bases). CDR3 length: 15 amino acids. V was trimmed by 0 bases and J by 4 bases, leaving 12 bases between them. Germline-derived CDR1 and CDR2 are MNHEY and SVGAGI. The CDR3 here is CASSYSAGVGTEAFF. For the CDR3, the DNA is TGTGCCAGCAGTTACTCCGCAGGGGTTGGCACTGAAGCTTTCTTT.

The CDR3: CASGRGGANVLTF. The CDR3 bases are TGTGCCAGCGGGAGGGGAGGGGCCAACGTCCTGACTTTC. The chain links TRBV3-1 (or the pseudogene TRBV3-2) to TRBJ2-6; 7 bases are a match to TRBD2. This CDR3 spans 13 amino acids. Germline lookup yields CDR1 LGHDT and CDR2 YNNKEL (reference sequence). The trim removed 8 bases at V and 4 bases at J, leaving 2 bases unmatched.

For the CDR3, the DNA is TGTGCCAGCAGCCAAGATACAACCAACTCCTACAATGAGCAGTTCTTC. Amino acid sequence: CASSQDTTNSYNEQFF. The rearrangement links TRBV3-1 (or the pseudogene TRBV3-2) to TRBJ2-1; no clear D. Germline V gene data show CDR1 as LGHDT and CDR2 as YNNKEL (reference sequence). The CDR3 runs to 16 residues. The V end was cut by 0 bases, the J end by 0 bases, with 9 bases between.

The CDR3 coding sequence is TGTGCCAGCAGCTCCTCCGGGCCAGGGACAGATACGCAGTATTTT. This codes for CASSSSGPGTDTQYF. The V and J genes are TRBV5-4 and TRBJ2-3; TRBD1 is a possible D gene (5 bases). The germline V gene has CDR1 SGHNT and CDR2 YYREEE (reference sequence). The CDR3 extends over 15 amino acids. The V end was cut by 3 bases, the J end by 3 bases, with 14 bases between.

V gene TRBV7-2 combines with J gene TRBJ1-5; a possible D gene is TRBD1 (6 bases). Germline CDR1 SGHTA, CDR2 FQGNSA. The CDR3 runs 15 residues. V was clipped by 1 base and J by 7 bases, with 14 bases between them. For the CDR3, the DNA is TGTGCCAGCAGCTTAGGAACAGGGACTTGGCAGCCCCAGCATTTT. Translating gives CASSLGTGTWQPQHF.

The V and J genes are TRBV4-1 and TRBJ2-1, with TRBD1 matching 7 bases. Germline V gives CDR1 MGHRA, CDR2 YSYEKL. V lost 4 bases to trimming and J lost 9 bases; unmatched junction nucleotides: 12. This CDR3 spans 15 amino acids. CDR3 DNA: TGCGCCAGCAGCCGCACCTCACAGGGGTTGGGTGAGCAGTTCTTC. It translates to CASSRTSQGLGEQFF.

The CDR3 DNA sequence: TGTGCCTGGAGCCGGGGGGGGGATTCTGGTACGCAGTATTTT. This translates into CAWSRGGDSGTQYF. V is TRBV30 and J is TRBJ2-3; TRBD2 matches 8 bases. The V segment lost 3 bases and the J segment 8 bases; nucleotides outside the gene matches: 10. There are 14 residues in the CDR3. Germline CDR1 GTSNPN, CDR2 SVGIG (reference sequence). The whole variable domain, remainder taken from reference TRBV30 and TRBJ2-3, is SQTIHQWPATLVQPVGSPLSLECTVEGTSNPNLYWYRQAAGRGLQLLFYSVGIGQISSEVPQNLSASRPQDRQFILSSKKLLLSDSGFYLCAWSRGGDSGTQYFGPGTRLTVL.

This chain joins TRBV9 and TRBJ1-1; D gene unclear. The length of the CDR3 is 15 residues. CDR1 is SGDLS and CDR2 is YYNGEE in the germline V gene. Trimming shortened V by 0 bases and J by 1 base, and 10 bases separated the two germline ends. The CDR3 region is CASSVVELPNTEAFF. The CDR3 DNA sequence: TGTGCCAGCAGCGTAGTGGAGCTACCGAACACTGAAGCTTTCTTT.

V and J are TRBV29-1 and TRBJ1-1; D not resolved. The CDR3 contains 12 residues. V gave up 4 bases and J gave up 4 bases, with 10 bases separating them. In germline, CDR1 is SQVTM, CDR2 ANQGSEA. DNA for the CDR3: TGCAGCGTTGCACCGACGGGCACTGAAGCTTTCTTT. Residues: CSVAPTGTEAFF. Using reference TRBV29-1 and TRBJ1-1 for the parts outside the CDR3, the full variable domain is SAVISQKPSRDICQRGTSLTIQCQVDSQVTMMFWYRQQPGQSLTLIATANQGSEATYESGFVIDKFPISRPNLTFSTLTVSNMSPEDSSIYLCSVAPTGTEAFFGQGTRLTVV.

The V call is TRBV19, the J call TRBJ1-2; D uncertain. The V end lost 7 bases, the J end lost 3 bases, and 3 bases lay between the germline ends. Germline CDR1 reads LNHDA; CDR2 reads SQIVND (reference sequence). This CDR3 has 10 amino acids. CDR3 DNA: TGTGCCAGTAAGGACTATGGCTACACCTTC. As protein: CASKDYGYTF. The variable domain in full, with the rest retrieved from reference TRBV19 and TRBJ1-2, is DGGITQSPKYLFRKEGQNVTLSCEQNLNHDAMYWYRQDPGQGLRLIYYSQIVNDFQKGDIAEGYSVSREKKESFPLTVTSAQKNPTAFYLCASKDYGYTFGSGTRLTVV.

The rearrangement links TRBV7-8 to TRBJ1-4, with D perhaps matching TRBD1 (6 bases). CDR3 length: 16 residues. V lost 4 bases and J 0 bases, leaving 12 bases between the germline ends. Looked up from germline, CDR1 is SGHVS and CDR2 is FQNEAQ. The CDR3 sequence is CASSYGTLPTNEKLFF. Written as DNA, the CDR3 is TGTGCCAGCAGCTACGGGACACTACCAACTAATGAAAAACTGTTTTTT. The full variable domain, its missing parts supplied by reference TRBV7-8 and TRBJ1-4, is GAGVSQSPRYKVAKRGQDVALRCDPISGHVSLFWYQQALGQGPEFLTYFQNEAQLDKSGLPSDRFFAERPEGSVSTLKIQRTQQEDSAVYLCASSYGTLPTNEKLFFGSGTQLSVL.

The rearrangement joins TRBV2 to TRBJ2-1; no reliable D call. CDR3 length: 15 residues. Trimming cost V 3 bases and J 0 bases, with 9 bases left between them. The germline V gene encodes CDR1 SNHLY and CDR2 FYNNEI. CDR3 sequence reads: CASSDLTNSYNEQFF. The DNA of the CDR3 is TGTGCCAGCAGTGACTTGACAAACTCCTACAATGAGCAGTTCTTC.

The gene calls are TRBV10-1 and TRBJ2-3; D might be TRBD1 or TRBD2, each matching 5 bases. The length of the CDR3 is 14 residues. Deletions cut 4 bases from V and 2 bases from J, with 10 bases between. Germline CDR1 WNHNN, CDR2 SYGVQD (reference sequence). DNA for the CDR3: TGCGCCAGCAGTGCTGGGGGTGTCACAGATACGCAGTATTTT. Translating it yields CASSAGGVTDTQYF.

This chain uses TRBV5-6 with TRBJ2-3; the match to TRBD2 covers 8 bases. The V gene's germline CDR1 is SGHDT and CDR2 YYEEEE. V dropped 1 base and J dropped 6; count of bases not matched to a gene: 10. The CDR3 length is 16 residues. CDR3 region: CASSLLSGGMRDTQYF. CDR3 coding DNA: TGTGCCAGCAGCTTGCTGAGCGGGGGAATGAGGGATACGCAGTATTTT.

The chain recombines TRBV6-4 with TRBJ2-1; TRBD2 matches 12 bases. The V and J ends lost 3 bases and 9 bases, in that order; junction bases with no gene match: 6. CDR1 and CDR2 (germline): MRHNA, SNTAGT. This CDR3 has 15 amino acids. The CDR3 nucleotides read TGTGCCAGCAGTGATTCGTCTAGCGGGGGGGGTGAGCAGTTCTTC. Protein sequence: CASSDSSSGGGEQFF.

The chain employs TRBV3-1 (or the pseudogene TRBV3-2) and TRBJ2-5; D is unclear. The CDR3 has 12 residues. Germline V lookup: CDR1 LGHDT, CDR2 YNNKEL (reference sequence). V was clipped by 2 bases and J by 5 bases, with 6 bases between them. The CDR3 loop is CASSQKVETQYF. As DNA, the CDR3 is TGTGCCAGCAGCCAAAAGGTTGAGACCCAGTACTTC.

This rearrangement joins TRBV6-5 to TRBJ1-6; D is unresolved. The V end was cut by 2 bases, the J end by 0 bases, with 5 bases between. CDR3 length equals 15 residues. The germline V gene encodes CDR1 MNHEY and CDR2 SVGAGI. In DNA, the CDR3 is TGTGCCAGCAGTTACGGGAGCTCCTATAATTCACCCCTCCACTTT. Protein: CASSYGSSYNSPLHF.

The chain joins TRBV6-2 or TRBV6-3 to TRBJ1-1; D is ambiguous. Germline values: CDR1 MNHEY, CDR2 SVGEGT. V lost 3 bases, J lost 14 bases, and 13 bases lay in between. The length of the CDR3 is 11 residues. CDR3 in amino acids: CASSYGILDFF. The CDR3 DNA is TGTGCCAGCAGTTATGGGATTTTAGACTTCTTT.